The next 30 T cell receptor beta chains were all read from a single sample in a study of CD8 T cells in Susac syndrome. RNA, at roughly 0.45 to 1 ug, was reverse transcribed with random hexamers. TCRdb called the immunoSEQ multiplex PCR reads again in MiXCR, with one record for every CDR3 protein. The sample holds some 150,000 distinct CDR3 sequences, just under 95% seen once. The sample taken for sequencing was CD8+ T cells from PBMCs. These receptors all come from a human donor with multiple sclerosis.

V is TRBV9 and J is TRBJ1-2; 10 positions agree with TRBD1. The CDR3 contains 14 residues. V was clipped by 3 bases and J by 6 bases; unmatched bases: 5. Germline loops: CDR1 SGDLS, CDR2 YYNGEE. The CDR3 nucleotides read TGTGCCAGCAGCGGGCGACAGGGGGCAAATGGCTACACCTTC. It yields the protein CASSGRQGANGYTF. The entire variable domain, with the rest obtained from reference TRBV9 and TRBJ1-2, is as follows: DSGVTQTPKHLITATGQRVTLRCSPRSGDLSVYWYQQSLDQGLQFLIQYYNGEERAKGNILERFSAQQFPDLHSELNLSSLELGDSALYFCASSGRQGANGYTFGSGTRLTVV.

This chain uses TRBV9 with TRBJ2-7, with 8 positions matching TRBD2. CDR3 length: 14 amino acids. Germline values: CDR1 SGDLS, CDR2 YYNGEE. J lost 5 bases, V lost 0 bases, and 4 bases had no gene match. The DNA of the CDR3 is TGTGCCAGCAGCGTAGGAGGTAGCGGGAACGAGCAGTACTTC. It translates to CASSVGGSGNEQYF.

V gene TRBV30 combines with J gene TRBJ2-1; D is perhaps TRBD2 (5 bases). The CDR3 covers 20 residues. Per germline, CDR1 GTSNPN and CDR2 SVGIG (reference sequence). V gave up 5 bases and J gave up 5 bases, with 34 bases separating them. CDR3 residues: CAWLSLPTYRETIRHNEQFF. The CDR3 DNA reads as TGTGCCTGGCTTTCCTTACCCACCTACCGGGAAACGATAAGGCACAATGAGCAGTTCTTC.

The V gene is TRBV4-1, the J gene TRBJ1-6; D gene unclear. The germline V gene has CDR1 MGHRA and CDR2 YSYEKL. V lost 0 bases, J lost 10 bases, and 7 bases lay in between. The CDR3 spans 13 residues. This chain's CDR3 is CASSQEWKSPLHF. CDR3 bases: TGCGCCAGCAGCCAAGAATGGAAATCACCCCTCCACTTT.

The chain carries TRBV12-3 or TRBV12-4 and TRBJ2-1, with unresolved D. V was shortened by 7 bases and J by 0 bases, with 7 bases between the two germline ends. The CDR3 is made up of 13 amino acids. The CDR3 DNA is TGTGCCAGCACCACGAGCTCCTACAATGAGCAGTTCTTC. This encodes CASTTSSYNEQFF.

The CDR3 bases are TGTGCCAGCAGCCTAGCTCCGGTATACGAGCAGTACTTC. Protein product: CASSLAPVYEQYF. The V call is TRBV27, the J call TRBJ2-7; D possibly corresponds to TRBD2 (5 bases). The germline V gene has CDR1 MNHEY and CDR2 SMNVEV (reference sequence). The CDR3 is made up of 13 amino acids. V lost 6 bases and J 4 bases, leaving 13 bases between the germline ends.

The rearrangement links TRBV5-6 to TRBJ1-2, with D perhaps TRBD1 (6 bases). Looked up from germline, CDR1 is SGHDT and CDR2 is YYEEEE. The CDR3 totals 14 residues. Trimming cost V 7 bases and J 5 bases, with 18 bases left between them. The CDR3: CASSRGTGWYGYTF. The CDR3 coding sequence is TGTGCCAGCTCCCGGGGCACAGGGTGGTATGGCTACACCTTC. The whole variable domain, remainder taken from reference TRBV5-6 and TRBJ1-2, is DAGVTQSPTHLIKTRGQQVTLRCSPKSGHDTVSWYQQALGQGPQFIFQYYEEEERQRGNFPDRFSGHQFPNYSSELNVNALLLGDSALYLCASSRGTGWYGYTFGSGTRLTVV.

CDR3: CASSQDRGVEKLFF. The CDR3 DNA is TGTGCCAGCAGCCAGGACAGGGGTGTTGAAAAACTGTTTTTT. This chain links TRBV12-3 or TRBV12-4 with TRBJ1-4; TRBD1 matches at 9 bases. The CDR3 extends over 14 amino acids. V dropped 6 bases and J dropped 7; count of bases not matched to a gene: 6.

CDR3 sequence: CASSFLDPRNEQFF. The DNA of the CDR3 is TGTGCCAGCAGCTTCCTGGATCCTCGCAATGAGCAGTTCTTC. The V call is TRBV7-8, the J call TRBJ2-1; D remains ambiguous. This CDR3 has 14 amino acids. Germline V gene lookup returns CDR1 SGHVS and CDR2 FQNEAQ. The germline V and J ends were trimmed by 3 bases and 6 bases, with 12 bases remaining between them.

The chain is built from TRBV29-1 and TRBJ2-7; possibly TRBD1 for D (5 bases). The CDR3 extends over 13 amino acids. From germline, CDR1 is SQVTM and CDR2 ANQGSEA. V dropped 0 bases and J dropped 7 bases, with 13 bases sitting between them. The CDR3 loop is CSVEEGPQREQYF. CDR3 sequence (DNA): TGCAGCGTTGAAGAGGGGCCCCAGAGGGAGCAGTACTTC.

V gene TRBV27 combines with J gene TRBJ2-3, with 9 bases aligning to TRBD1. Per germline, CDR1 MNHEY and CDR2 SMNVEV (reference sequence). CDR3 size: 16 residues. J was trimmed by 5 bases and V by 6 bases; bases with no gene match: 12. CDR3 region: CASSPSQGAAGDTQYF. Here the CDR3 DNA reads TGTGCCAGCAGCCCGTCACAGGGGGCAGCGGGAGATACGCAGTATTTT.

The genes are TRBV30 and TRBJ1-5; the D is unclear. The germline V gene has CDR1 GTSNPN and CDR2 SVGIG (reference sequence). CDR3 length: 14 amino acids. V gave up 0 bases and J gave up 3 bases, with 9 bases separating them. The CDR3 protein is CAWSVAETNQPQHF. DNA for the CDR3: TGTGCCTGGAGTGTAGCGGAGACCAATCAGCCCCAGCATTTT.

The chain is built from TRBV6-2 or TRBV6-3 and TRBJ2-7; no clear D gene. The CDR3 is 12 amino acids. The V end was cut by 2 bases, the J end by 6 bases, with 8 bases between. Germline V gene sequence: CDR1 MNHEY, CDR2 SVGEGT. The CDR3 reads CASSYPDPEQYF. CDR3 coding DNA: TGTGCCAGCAGTTACCCCGATCCCGAGCAGTACTTC.

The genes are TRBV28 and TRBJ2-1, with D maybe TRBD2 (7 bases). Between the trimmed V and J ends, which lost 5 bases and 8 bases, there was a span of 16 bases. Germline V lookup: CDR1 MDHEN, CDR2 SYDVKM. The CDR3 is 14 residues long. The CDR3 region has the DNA TGTGCCAGCAGTGAGGGGGAGGGACCTGATGAGCAGTTCTTC. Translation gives CASSEGEGPDEQFF.

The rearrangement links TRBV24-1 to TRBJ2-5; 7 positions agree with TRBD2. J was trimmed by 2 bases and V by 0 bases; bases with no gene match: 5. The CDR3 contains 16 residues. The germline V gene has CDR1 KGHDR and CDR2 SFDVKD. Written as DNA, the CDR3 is TGTGCCACCAGTGATTTGTTGGCCGGGGGGCAAGAGACCCAGTACTTC. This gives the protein CATSDLLAGGQETQYF.

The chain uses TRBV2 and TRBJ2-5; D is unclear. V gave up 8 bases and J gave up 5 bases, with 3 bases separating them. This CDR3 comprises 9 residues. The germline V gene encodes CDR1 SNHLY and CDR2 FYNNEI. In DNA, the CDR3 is TGTGCCAGCCGCGAGACCCAGTACTTC. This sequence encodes CASRETQYF.

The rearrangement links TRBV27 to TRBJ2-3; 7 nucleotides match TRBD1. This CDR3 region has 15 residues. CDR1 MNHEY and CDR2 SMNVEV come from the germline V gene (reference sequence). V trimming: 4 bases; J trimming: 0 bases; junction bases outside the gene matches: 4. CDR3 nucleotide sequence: TGTGCCAGCAGTTATGGACAGGCTAGCACAGATACGCAGTATTTT. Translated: CASSYGQASTDTQYF.

The CDR3 bases are TGTGCCAGCAGCTTAGGAACTAGCAATCAGCCCCAGCATTTT. Protein product: CASSLGTSNQPQHF. The J gene is TRBJ1-5, the V gene TRBV7-9; D ambiguous. Looked up from germline, CDR1 is SEHNR and CDR2 is FQNEAQ (reference sequence). Trimming pared 1 base from V and 0 bases from J, leaving 4 bases between. The CDR3 is 14 residues long. The complete variable domain, with remaining parts taken from reference TRBV7-9 and TRBJ1-5, reads DTGVSQNPRHKITKRGQNVTFRCDPISEHNRLYWYRQTLGQGPEFLTYFQNEAQLEKSRLLSDRFSAERPKGSFSTLEIQRTEQGDSAMYLCASSLGTSNQPQHFGDGTRLSIL.

CDR3 loop: CASSPGTGLSSYEQYF. The CDR3 bases are TGTGCCAGCAGTCCCGGCACAGGCTTGAGCTCCTACGAGCAGTACTTC. V is TRBV28 and J is TRBJ2-7; possibly TRBD1 for D (5 bases). Germline V gene sequence: CDR1 MDHEN, CDR2 SYDVKM. This CDR3 is built from 16 residues. Trimming stripped 5 bases from V and 0 bases from J, with 17 bases between.

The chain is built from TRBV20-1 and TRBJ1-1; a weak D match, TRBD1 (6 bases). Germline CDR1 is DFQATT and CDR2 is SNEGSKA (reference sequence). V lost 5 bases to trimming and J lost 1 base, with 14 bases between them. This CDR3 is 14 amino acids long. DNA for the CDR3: TGCAGTGCTGAGGGGGTGGGTGGGAACACTGAAGCTTTCTTT. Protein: CSAEGVGGNTEAFF.

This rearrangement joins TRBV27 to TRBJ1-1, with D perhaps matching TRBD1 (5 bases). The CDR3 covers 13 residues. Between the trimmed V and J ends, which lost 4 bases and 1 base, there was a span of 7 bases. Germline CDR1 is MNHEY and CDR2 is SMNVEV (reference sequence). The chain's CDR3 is CASSWDGNTEAFF. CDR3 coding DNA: TGTGCCAGCAGTTGGGACGGGAACACTGAAGCTTTCTTT.

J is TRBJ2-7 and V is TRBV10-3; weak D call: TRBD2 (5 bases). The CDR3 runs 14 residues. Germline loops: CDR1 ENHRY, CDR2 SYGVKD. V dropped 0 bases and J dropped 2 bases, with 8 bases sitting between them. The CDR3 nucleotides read TGTGCCATCAGTGAGTCACCTAGCCCCTACGAGCAGTACTTC. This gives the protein CAISESPSPYEQYF.

The CDR3 DNA reads TGTGCCAGCAGTGAAGATGGAGGGACAGGGGTGAGCTACACCTTC. Protein product: CASSEDGGTGVSYTF. J is TRBJ1-2 and V is TRBV6-1, with 10 bases fitting TRBD1. Germline-derived CDR1 and CDR2 are MNHNS and SASEGT. The CDR3 has 15 amino acids. J was trimmed by 9 bases and V by 1 base; bases with no gene match: 8.

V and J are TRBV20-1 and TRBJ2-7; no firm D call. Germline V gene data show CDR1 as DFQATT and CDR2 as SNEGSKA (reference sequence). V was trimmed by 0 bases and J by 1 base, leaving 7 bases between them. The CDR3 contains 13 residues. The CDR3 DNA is TGCAGTGCTAGAGATCCCGAGTCCTACGAGCAGTACTTC. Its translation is CSARDPESYEQYF.

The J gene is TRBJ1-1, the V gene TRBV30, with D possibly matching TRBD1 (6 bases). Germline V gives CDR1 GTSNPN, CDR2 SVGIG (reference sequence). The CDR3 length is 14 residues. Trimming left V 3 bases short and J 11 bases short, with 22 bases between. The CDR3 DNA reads TGTGCCTGGAGCATTGATAGTACAGGGAGATTGGCTTTCTTT. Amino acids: CAWSIDSTGRLAFF.

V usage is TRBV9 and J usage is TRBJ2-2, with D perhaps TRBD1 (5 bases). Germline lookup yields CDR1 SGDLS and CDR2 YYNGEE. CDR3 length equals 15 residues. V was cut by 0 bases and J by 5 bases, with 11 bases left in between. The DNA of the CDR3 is TGTGCCAGCAGCGTAGTGGGGCAGGGAACCGGGGAGCTGTTTTTT. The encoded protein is CASSVVGQGTGELFF. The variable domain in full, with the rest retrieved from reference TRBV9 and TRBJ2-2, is DSGVTQTPKHLITATGQRVTLRCSPRSGDLSVYWYQQSLDQGLQFLIQYYNGEERAKGNILERFSAQQFPDLHSELNLSSLELGDSALYFCASSVVGQGTGELFFGEGSRLTVL.

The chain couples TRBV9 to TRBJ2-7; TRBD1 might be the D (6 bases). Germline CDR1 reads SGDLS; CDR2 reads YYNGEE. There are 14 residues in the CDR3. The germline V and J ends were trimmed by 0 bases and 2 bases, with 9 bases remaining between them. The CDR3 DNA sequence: TGTGCCAGCAGCGTAGAGGGGGACACCTACGAGCAGTACTTC. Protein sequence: CASSVEGDTYEQYF.

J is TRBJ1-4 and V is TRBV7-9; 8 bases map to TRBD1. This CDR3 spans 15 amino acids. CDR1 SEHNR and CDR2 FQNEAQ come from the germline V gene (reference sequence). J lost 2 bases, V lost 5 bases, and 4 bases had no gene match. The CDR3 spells CASSPRTGTNEKLFF. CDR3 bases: TGTGCCAGCAGCCCGCGGACAGGGACTAATGAAAAACTGTTTTTT. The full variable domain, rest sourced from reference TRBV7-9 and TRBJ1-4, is DTGVSQNPRHKITKRGQNVTFRCDPISEHNRLYWYRQTLGQGPEFLTYFQNEAQLEKSRLLSDRFSAERPKGSFSTLEIQRTEQGDSAMYLCASSPRTGTNEKLFFGSGTQLSVL.

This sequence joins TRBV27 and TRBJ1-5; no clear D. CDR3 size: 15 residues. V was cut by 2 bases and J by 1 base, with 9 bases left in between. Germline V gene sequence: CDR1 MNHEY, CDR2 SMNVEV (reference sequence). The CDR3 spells CASSLKISSNQPQHF. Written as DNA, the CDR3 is TGTGCCAGCAGTTTAAAGATCTCCAGCAATCAGCCCCAGCATTTT.

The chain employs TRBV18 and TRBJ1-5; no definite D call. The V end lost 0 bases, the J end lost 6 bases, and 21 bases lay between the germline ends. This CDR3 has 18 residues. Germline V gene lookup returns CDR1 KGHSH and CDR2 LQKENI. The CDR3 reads CASSPPTRVAVPSQPQHF. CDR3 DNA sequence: TGTGCCAGCTCACCACCAACCCGTGTAGCCGTCCCTTCTCAGCCCCAGCATTTT.